This T cell receptor (beta chain) was captured in a study of OX40 agonist ivuxolimab in advanced cancers. Study-level information: Patients were treated with intravenous ivuxolimab, dosed at 0.01 to 10 mg/kg and infused every 2 weeks. Subjects had a mean age of around 60 years, with a range of about 23 to 79; 82.7% were male. Dose-escalation patients suffered from hepatocellular carcinoma, melanoma, renal cell or head and neck cancer. Findings and caveats of the study: Circulating CD4+ and CD8+ T cells showed clonal expansion by week 6 at 0.1 to 3.0 mg/kg.

Assay: immunoSEQ multiplex PCR; the TCRdb copy retains only in-frame clones and omits some. The sample contains 35,000 to 40,000 clones, approximately 90% of which appear only once. About this clone: Its antigen is currently unknown.

J gave up 0 bases and V 4 bases, and 14 bases lay outside the gene matches. The CDR3 contains 20 residues. Germline-derived CDR1 and CDR2 are SGHTA and FQGTGA. V and J are TRBV7-3 and TRBJ2-1; 11 bases map to TRBD2. This receptor was obtained from an adult with an advanced solid tumor such as melanoma, head and neck, liver or kidney cancer. This specimen was CD4+ or CD8+ T cells sorted from blood, taken in a trial of the OX40 agonist ivuxolimab. The CDR3 reads CASSSDPGLAEPSSYNEQFF. The CDR3 DNA reads TGTGCCAGCAGCTCTGACCCGGGACTAGCGGAACCTAGCTCCTACAATGAGCAGTTCTTC.